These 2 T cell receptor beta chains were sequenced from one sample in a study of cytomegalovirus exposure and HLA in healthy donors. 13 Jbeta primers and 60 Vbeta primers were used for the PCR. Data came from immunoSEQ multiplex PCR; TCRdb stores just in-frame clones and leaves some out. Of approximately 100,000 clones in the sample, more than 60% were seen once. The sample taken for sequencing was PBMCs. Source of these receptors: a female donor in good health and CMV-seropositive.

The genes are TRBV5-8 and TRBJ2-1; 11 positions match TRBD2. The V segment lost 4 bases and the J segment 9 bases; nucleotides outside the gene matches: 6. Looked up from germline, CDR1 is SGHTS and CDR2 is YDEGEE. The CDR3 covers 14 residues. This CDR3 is CASSITSGRSEQFF. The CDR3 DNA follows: TGTGCCAGCAGCATCACTAGCGGGAGATCTGAGCAGTTCTTC.

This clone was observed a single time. The CDR3 DNA follows: TGTGCCAGCAGTGGTAGGGGACTAGCGGGGGGGTTCACAGATACGCAGTATTTT. Protein: CASSGRGLAGGFTDTQYF. The rearrangement joins TRBV28 to TRBJ2-3; 16 nucleotides match TRBD2. The J segment lost 2 bases and the V segment lost 5 bases, leaving 7 bases of the junction unmatched. The CDR3 extends over 18 amino acids. Germline-derived CDR1 and CDR2 are MDHEN and SYDVKM.